This entry features one T cell receptor (beta chain) sequence. The antigen is unknown. Germline lookup yields CDR1 SGDLS and CDR2 YYNGEE. V shed 4 bases and J shed 8 bases, with 6 bases lying between them. This CDR3 comprises 11 residues. Donors were drawn from the approximately 110-subject validation cohort, separate from the approximately 670-subject first cohort. This sample was included in a study of cytomegalovirus exposure and HLA in healthy donors. Findings and limits, study-wide: The majority of TCR sequences were rare, yet some public TCRs appeared in many donors. Three CMV-associated chains were confirmed in vitro to be specific for CMV antigens.

Only in-frame clones appear in the TCRdb table, and some are missing; sequencing was by immunoSEQ multiplex PCR. This table holds over 250,000 clones, approximately 90% found once. The origin of this receptor is a woman in her 30s in good health and CMV-seropositive. The chain couples TRBV9 to TRBJ2-2; no firm D call. Sequencing used PBMCs. The CDR3 DNA follows: TGTGCCAGCAGCTTCCAAGGGGAGCTGTTTTTT. Protein sequence: CASSFQGELFF.